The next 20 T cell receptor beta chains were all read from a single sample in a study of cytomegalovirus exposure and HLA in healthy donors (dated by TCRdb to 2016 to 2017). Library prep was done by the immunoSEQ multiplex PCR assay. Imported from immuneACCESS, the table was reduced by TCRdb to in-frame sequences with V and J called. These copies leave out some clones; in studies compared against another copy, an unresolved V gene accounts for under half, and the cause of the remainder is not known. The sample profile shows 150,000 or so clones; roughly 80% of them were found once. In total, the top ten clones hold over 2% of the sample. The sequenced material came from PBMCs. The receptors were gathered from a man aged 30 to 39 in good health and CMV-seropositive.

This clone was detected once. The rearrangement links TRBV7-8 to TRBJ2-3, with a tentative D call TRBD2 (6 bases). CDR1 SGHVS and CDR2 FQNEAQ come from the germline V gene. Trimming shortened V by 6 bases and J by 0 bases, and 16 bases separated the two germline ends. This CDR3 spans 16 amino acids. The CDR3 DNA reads TGTGCCAGCAGTCATCAGGGCGGGGCTAGCACAGATACGCAGTATTTT. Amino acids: CASSHQGGASTDTQYF.

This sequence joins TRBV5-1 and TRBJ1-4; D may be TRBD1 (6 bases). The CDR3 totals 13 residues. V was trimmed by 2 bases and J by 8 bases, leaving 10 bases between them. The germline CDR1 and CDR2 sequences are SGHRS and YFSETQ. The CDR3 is CASSFKGGEKLFF. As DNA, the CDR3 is TGCGCCAGCAGCTTCAAGGGGGGGGAAAAACTGTTTTTT.

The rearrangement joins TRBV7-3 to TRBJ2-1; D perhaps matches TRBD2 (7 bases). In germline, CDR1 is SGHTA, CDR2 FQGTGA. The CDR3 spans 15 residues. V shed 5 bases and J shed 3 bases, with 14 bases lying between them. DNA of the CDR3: TGTGCCAGCAGCCAAGAGGGGGGGGGCTACAATGAGCAGTTCTTC. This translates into CASSQEGGGYNEQFF.

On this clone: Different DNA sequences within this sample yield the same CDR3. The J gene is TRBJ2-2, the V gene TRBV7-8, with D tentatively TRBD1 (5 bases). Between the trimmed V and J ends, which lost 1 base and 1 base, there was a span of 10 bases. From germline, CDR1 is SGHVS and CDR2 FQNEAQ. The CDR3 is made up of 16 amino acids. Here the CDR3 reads CASSLGRRENTGELFF. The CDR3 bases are TGTGCCAGCAGCTTAGGCCGCAGGGAGAACACCGGGGAGCTGTTTTTT. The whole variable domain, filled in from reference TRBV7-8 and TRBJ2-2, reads GAGVSQSPRYKVAKRGQDVALRCDPISGHVSLFWYQQALGQGPEFLTYFQNEAQLDKSGLPSDRFFAERPEGSVSTLKIQRTQQEDSAVYLCASSLGRRENTGELFFGEGSRLTVL.

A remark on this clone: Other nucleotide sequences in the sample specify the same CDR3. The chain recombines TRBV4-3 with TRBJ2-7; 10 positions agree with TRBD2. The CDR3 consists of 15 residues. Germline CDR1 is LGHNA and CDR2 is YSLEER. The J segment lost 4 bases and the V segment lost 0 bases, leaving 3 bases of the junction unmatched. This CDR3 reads CASSQETSGVYEQYF. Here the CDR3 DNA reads TGCGCCAGCAGCCAAGAAACTAGCGGGGTTTACGAGCAGTACTTC.

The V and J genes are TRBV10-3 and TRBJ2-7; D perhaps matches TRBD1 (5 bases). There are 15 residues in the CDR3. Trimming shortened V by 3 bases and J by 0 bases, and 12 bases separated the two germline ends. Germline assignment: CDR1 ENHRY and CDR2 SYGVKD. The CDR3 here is CAISETGQASYEQYF. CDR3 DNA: TGTGCCATCAGTGAAACAGGACAAGCCTCCTACGAGCAGTACTTC.

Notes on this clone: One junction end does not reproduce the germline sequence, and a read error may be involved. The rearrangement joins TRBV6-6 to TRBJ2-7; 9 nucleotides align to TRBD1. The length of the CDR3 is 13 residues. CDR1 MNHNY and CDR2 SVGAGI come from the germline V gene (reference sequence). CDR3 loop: CASSYLGQGREDF. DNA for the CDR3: TGTGCCAGCAGTTACTTGGGACAGGGTCGTGAGGACTTC.

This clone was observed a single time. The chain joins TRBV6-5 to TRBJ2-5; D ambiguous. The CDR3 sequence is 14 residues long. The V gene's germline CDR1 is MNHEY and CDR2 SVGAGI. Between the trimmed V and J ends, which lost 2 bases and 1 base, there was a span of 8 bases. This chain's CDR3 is CASSYGHSQETQYF. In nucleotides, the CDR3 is TGTGCCAGCAGTTACGGTCACTCCCAAGAGACCCAGTACTTC.

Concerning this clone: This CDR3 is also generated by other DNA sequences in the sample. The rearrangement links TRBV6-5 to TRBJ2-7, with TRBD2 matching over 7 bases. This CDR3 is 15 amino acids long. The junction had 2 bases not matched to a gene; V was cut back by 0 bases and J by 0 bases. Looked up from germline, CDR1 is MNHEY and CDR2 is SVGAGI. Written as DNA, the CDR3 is TGTGCCAGCAGTTACTCTGGCGGGAGCTCCTACGAGCAGTACTTC. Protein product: CASSYSGGSSYEQYF.

In nucleotides, the CDR3 is TGTGCCAGCAGCTCATCGCGGGACAGGAGGGATGGCTACACCTTC. Residues: CASSSSRDRRDGYTF. J is TRBJ1-2 and V is TRBV6-5; 8 bases agree with TRBD1. V lost 6 bases, J lost 6 bases, and 12 bases stayed unmatched. The CDR3 has 15 residues. The germline CDR1 and CDR2 sequences are MNHEY and SVGAGI.

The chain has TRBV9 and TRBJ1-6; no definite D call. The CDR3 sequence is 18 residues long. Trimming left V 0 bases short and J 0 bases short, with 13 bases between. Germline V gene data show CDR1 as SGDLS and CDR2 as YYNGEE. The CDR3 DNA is TGTGCCAGCAGCGTAGGTCCAGGCCCGAGCTCCTATAATTCACCCCTCCACTTT. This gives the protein CASSVGPGPSSYNSPLHF.

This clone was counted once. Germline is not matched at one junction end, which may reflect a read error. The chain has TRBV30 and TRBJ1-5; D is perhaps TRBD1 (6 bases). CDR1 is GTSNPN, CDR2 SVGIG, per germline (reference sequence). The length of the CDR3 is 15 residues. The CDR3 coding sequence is TGTGCCTGGAGGATGAGGGGGGGGAAATATCAGCTCCAGCATTTT. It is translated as CAWRMRGGKYQLQHF.

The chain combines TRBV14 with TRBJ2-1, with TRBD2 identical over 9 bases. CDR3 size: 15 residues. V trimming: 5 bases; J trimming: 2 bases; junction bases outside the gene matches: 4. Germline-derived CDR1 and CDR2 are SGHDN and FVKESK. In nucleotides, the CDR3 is TGTGCCAGCAGCTTGGGACTAGCACCCTACAATGAGCAGTTCTTC. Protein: CASSLGLAPYNEQFF.

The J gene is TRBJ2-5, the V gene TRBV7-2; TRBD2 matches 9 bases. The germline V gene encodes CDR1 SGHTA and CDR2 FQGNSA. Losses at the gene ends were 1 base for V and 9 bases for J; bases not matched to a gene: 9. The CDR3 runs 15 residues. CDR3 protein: CASSLEAGGPMAQYF. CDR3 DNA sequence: TGTGCCAGCAGCTTAGAGGCGGGGGGGCCAATGGCCCAGTACTTC.

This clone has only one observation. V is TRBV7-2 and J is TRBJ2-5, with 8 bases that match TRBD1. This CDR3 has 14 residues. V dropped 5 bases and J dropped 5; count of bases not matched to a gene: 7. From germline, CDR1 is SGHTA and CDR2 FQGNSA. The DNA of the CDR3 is TGTGCCAGCAGCCCCGGGACAGGCCGGGAGACCCAGTACTTC. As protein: CASSPGTGRETQYF.

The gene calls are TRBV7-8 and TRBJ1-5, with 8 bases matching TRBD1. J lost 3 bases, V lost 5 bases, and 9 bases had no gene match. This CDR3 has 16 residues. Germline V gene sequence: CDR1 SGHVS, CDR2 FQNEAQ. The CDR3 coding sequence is TGTGCCAGCAGCGCTGGACAGGGCGTAAACAATCAGCCCCAGCATTTT. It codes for CASSAGQGVNNQPQHF.

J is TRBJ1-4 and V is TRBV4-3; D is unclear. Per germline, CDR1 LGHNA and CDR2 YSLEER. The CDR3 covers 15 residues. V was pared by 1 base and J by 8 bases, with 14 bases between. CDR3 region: CASSQGAPTEEKLFF. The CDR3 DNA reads TGCGCCAGCAGCCAAGGGGCCCCTACGGAAGAAAAACTGTTTTTT.

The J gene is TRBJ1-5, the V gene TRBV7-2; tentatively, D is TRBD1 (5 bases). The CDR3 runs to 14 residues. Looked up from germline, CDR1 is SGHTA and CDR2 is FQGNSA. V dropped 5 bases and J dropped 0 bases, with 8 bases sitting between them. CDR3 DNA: TGTGCCAGCAGCCCCCAGGGTAGCAATCAGCCCCAGCATTTT. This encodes CASSPQGSNQPQHF. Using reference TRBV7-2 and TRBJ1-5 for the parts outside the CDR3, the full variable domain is GAGVSQSPSNKVTEKGKDVELRCDPISGHTALYWYRQSLGQGLEFLIYFQGNSAPDKSGLPSDRFSAERTGGSVSTLTIQRTQQEDSAVYLCASSPQGSNQPQHFGDGTRLSIL.

The CDR3 sequence: CAWTDRGVNGYTF. DNA of the CDR3: TGTGCCTGGACCGACAGGGGTGTTAATGGCTACACCTTC. The rearrangement joins TRBV30 to TRBJ1-2, with 8 bases identical to TRBD1. Germline-derived CDR1 and CDR2 are GTSNPN and SVGIG (reference sequence). The V segment lost 4 bases and the J segment 6 bases; nucleotides outside the gene matches: 7. The CDR3 length is 13 residues. Full variable domain (outside the CDR3, taken from reference TRBV30 and TRBJ1-2): SQTIHQWPATLVQPVGSPLSLECTVEGTSNPNLYWYRQAAGRGLQLLFYSVGIGQISSEVPQNLSASRPQDRQFILSSKKLLLSDSGFYLCAWTDRGVNGYTFGSGTRLTVV.

This CDR3 reads CASSERSGGDLDTQYF. The CDR3 DNA follows: TGTGCCAGCAGTGAAAGAAGCGGGGGGGATCTTGATACGCAGTATTTT. The rearrangement joins TRBV6-1 to TRBJ2-3; 10 positions match TRBD2. This CDR3 is 16 amino acids long. CDR1 and CDR2 (germline): MNHNS, SASEGT. V trimming: 2 bases; J trimming: 6 bases; junction bases outside the gene matches: 8.